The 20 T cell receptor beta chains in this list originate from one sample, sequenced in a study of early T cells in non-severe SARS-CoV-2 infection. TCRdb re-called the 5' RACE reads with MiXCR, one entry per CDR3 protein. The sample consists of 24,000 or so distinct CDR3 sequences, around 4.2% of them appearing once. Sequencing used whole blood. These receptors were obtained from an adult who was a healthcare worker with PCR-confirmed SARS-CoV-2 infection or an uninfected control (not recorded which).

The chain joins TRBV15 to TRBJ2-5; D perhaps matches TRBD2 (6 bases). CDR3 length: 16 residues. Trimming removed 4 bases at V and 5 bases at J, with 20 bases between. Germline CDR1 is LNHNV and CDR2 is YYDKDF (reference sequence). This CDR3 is CATSNYLTSSDETQYF. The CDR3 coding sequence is TGTGCCACCAGCAACTACCTGACTAGTTCGGATGAGACCCAGTACTTC. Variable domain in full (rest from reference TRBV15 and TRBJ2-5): DAMVIQNPRYQVTQFGKPVTLSCSQTLNHNVMYWYQQKSSQAPKLLFHYYDKDFNNEADTPDNFQSRRPNTSFCFLDIRSPGLGDTAMYLCATSNYLTSSDETQYFGPGTRLLVL.

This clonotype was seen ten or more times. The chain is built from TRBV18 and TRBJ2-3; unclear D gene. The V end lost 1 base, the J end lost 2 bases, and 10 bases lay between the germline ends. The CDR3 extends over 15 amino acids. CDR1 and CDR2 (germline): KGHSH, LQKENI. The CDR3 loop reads CASSPRTAVTDTQYF. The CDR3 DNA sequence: TGTGCCAGCTCACCACGCACCGCGGTCACAGATACGCAGTATTTT.

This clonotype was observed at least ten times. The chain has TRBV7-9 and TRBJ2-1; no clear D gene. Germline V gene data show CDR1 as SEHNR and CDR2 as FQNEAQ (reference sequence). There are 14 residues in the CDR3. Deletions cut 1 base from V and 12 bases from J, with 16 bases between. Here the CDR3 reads CASSLDGYPALQFF. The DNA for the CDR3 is TGTGCCAGCAGCTTAGATGGGTATCCGGCGCTGCAGTTCTTC.

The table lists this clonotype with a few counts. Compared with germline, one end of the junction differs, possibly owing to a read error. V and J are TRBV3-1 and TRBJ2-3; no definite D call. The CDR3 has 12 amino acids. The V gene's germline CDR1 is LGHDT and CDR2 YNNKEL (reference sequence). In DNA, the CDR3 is TGTGCCAGCAGCCTCCAGGCCGGCCAACGAAAGTTT. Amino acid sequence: CASSLQAGQRKF.

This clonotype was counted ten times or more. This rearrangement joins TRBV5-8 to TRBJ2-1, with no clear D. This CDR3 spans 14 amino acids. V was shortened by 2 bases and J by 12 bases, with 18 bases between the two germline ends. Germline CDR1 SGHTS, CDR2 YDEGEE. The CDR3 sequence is CASSFAVVPRRQFF. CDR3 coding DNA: TGTGCCAGCAGCTTCGCCGTCGTCCCCCGGAGGCAGTTCTTC.

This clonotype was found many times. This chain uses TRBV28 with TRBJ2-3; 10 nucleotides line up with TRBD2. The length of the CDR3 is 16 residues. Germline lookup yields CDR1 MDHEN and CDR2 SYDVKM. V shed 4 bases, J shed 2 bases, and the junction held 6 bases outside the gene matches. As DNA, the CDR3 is TGTGCCAGCAGTTCCTGGACTAGCGGAAACACAGATACGCAGTATTTT. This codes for CASSSWTSGNTDTQYF. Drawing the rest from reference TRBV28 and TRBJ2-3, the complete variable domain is DVKVTQSSRYLVKRTGEKVFLECVQDMDHENMFWYRQDPGLGLRLIYFSYDVKMKEKGDIPEGYSVSREKKERFSLILESASTNQTSMYLCASSSWTSGNTDTQYFGPGTRLTVL.

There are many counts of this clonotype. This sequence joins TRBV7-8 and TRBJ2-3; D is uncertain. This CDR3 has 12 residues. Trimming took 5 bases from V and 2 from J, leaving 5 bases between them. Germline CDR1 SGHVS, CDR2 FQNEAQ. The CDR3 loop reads CASSTTTDTQYF. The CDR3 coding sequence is TGTGCCAGCAGCACTACCACAGATACGCAGTATTTT.

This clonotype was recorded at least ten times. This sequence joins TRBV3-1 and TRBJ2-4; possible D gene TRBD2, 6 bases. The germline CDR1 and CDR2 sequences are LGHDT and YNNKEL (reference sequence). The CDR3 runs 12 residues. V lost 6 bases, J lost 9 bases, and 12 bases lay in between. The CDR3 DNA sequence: TGTGCCAGCAGTCCGACTAGAGGCATTCAGTACTTC. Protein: CASSPTRGIQYF.

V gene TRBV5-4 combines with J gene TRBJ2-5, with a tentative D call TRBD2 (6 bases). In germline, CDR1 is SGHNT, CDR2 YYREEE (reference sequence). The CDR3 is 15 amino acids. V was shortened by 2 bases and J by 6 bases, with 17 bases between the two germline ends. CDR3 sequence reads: CASSFGGNVKKTQYF. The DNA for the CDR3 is TGTGCCAGCAGCTTTGGCGGGAACGTCAAGAAGACCCAGTACTTC.

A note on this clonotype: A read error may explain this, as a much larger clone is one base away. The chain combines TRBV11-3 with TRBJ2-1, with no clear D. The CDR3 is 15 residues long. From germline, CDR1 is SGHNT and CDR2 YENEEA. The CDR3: CVSSFARLTYNEQFF. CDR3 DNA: TGTGTCAGCAGCTTTGCTAGACTGACCTACAATGAGCAGTTCTTC. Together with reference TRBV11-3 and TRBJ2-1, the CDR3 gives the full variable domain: EAGVVQSPRYKIIEKKQPVAFWCNPISGHNTLYWYLQNLGQGPELLIRYENEEAVDDSQLPKDRFSAERLKGVDSTLKIQPAELGDSAVYLCVSSFARLTYNEQFFGPGTRLTVL.

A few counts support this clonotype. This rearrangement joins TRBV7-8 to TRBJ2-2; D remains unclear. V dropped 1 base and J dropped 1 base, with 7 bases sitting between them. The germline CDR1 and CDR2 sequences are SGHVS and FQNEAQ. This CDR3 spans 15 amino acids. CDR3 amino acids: CASSLVVGNTGELFF. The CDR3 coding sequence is TGTGCCAGCAGCTTAGTCGTTGGGAACACCGGGGAGCTGTTTTTT.

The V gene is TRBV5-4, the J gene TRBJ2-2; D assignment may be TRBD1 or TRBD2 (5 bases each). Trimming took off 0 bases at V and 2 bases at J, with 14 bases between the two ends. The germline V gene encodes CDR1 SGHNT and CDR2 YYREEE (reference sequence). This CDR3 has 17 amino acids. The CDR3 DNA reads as TGTGCCAGCAGCTTGGCCGAGGGGACCACAAACACCGGGGAGCTGTTTTTT. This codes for CASSLAEGTTNTGELFF.

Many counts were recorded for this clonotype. CDR3 in amino acids: CATSRDPRRTGDEQYF. CDR3 sequence (DNA): TGTGCCACCAGCAGGGACCCCCGGCGGACAGGGGACGAGCAGTACTTC. This chain uses TRBV15 with TRBJ2-7; 9 bases fit TRBD1. Looked up from germline, CDR1 is LNHNV and CDR2 is YYDKDF (reference sequence). Trimming removed 3 bases from V and 5 bases from J; junction bases left unmatched: 11. This CDR3 region has 16 residues.

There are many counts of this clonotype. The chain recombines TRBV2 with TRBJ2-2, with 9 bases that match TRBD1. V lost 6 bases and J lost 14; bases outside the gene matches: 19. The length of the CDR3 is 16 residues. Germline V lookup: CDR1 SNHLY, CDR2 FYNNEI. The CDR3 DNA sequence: TGTGCCAGCAGCGCACAGGGACAGGGCGAGGGTGGGAGCCTGTTTTTT. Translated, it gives CASSAQGQGEGGSLFF.

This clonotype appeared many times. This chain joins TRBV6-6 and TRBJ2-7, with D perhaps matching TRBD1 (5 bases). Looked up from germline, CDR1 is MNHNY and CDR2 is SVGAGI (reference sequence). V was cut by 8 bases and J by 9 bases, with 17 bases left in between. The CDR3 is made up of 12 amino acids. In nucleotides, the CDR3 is TGTGCCAGCGCCCACCCCCGTCAGGGGCAGTACTTC. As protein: CASAHPRQGQYF.

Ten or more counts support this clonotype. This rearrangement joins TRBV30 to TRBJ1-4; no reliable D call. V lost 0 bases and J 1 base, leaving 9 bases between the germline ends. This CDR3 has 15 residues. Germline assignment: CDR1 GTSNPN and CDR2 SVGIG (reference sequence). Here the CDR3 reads CAWSVLRQTNEKLFF. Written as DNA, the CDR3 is TGTGCCTGGAGTGTACTCAGGCAAACTAATGAAAAACTGTTTTTT. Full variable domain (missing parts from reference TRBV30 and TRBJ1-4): SQTIHQWPATLVQPVGSPLSLECTVEGTSNPNLYWYRQAAGRGLQLLFYSVGIGQISSEVPQNLSASRPQDRQFILSSKKLLLSDSGFYLCAWSVLRQTNEKLFFGSGTQLSVL.

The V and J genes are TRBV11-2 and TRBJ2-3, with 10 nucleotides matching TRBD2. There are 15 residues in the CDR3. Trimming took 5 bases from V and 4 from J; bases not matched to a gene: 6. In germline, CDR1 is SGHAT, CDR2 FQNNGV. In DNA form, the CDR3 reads TGTGCCAGCAGCCGGTCTAGCGGGAGTCCAGATACGCAGTATTTT. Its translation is CASSRSSGSPDTQYF.

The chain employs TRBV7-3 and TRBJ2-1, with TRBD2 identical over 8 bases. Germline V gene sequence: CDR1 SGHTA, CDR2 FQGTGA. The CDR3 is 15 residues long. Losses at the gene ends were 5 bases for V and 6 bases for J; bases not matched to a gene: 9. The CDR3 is CASSPGTRGGNEQFF. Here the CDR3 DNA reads TGTGCCAGCAGCCCTGGGACTAGGGGCGGCAATGAGCAGTTCTTC.

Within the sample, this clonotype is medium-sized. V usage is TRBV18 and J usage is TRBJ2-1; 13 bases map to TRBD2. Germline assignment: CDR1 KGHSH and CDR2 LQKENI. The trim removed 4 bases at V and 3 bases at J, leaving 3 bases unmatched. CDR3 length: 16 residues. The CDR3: CASSLRTSGSYNEQFF. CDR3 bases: TGTGCCAGCTCACTCAGGACTAGCGGGAGCTACAATGAGCAGTTCTTC.

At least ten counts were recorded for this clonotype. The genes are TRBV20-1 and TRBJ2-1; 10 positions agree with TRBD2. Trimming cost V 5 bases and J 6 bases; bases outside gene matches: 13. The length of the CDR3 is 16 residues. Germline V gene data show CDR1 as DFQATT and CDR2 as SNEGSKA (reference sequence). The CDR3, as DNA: TGCAGTGCTTCCTCACCGGCTAGCGGGAGCGGCAATGAGCAGTTCTTC. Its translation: CSASSPASGSGNEQFF.